This TCR beta chain emerged from a study of blood T cells in healthy people across ages. This clonotype was counted between two and nine times. Its antigen is not known. Study-wide points: Higher naive T cell percentage went strongly together with higher TCR beta diversity. Long-lived donors carried more naive CD4+ cells and greater diversity than aged donors. Age advanced and TCR beta diversity per million T cells fell, roughly linearly.

CDR3 length: 15 residues. Per germline, CDR1 SGDLS and CDR2 YYNGEE. V was shortened by 0 bases and J by 6 bases, with 13 bases between the two germline ends. Next came a second PCR, run for roughly 6 to 11 cycles, which used a sample-barcoded 5' primer along with a J-beta primer mix. TCRdb re-analysed the 5' RACE reads in MiXCR, keeping a single row per CDR3 protein. The table shows more than 800,000 distinct CDR3 sequences, with more than 40% occurring only once. Source material: blood. The clonotype comes from a woman aged 55-69 years in good health. This rearrangement joins TRBV9 to TRBJ2-1; weak D call: TRBD2 (5 bases). The CDR3 is CASSVVSGEINEQFF. DNA of the CDR3: TGTGCCAGCAGCGTAGTCAGCGGCGAGATCAATGAGCAGTTCTTC.